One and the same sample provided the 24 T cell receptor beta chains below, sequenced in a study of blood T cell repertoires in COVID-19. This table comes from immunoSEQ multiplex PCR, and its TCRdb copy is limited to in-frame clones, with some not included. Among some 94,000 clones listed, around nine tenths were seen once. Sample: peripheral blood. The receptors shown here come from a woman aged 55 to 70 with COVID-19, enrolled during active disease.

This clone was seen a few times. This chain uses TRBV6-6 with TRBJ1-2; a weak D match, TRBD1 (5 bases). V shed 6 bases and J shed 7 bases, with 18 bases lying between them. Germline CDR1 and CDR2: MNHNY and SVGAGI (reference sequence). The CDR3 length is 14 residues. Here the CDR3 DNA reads TGTGCCAGCAGCCCCGGGGGGGGAGGAGTTGGCTACACCTTC. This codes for CASSPGGGGVGYTF.

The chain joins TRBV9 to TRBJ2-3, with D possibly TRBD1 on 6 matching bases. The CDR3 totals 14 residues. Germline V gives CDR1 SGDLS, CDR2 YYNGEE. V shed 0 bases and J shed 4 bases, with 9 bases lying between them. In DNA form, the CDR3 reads TGTGCCAGCAGCGTAGGGGGGACATCAGATACGCAGTATTTT. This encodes CASSVGGTSDTQYF.

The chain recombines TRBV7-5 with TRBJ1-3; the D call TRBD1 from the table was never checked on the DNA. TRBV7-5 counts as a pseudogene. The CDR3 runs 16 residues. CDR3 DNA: TGTGCCAGAAGCAAAACAGAAGACCACTCTGGAAACACCATATATTTT. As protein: CARSKTEDHSGNTIYF.

CDR3 amino acids: CASSPGSTANYGYTF. Here the CDR3 DNA reads TGTGCCAGCTCACCGGGGAGTACAGCTAACTATGGCTACACCTTC. The genes are TRBV18 and TRBJ1-2; D gene uncertain. This CDR3 spans 15 amino acids. Looked up from germline, CDR1 is KGHSH and CDR2 is LQKENI. The V gene lost 3 bases and the J gene lost 0 bases, with 11 bases spanning the gap.

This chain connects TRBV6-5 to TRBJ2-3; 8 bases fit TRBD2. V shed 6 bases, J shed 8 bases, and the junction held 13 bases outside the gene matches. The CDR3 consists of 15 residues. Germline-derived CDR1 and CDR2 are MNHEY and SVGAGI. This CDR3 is CASRPGTRALGTQYF. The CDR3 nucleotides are TGTGCCAGCAGACCCGGGACTAGGGCGCTTGGTACGCAGTATTTT.

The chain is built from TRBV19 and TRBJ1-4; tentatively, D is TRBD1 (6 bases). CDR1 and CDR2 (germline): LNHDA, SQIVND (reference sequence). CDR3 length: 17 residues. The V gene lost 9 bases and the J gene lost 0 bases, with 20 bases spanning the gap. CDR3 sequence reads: CASARNFRGATNEKLFF. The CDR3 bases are TGTGCCAGCGCCCGAAATTTCAGGGGTGCAACTAATGAAAAACTGTTTTTT. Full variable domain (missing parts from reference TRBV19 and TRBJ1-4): DGGITQSPKYLFRKEGQNVTLSCEQNLNHDAMYWYRQDPGQGLRLIYYSQIVNDFQKGDIAEGYSVSREKKESFPLTVTSAQKNPTAFYLCASARNFRGATNEKLFFGSGTQLSVL.

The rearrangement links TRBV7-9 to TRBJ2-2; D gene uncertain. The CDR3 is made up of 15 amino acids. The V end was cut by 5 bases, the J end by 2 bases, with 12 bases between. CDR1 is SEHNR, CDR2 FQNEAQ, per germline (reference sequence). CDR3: CASSPNSPNTGELFF. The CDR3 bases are TGTGCCAGCAGCCCCAACAGTCCCAACACCGGGGAGCTGTTTTTT.

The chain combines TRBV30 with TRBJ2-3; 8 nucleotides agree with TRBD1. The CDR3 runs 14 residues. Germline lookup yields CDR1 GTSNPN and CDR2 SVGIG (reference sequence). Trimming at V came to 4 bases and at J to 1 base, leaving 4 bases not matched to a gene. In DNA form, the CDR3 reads TGTGCCTGGAAATTCAGGGGGCGCACAGATACGCAGTATTTT. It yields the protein CAWKFRGRTDTQYF.

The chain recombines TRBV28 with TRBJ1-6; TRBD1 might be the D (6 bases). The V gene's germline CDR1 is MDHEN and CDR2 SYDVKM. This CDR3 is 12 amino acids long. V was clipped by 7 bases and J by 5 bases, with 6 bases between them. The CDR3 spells CASTGDNSPLHF. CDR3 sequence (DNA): TGTGCCAGCACAGGGGATAATTCACCCCTCCACTTT.

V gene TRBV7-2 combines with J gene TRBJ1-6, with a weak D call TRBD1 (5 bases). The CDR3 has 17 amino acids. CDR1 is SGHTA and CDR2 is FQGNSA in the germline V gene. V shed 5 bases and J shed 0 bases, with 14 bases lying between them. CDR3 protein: CASSHPGGGSYNSPLHF. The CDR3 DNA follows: TGTGCCAGCAGCCACCCCGGCGGGGGCTCCTATAATTCACCCCTCCACTTT.

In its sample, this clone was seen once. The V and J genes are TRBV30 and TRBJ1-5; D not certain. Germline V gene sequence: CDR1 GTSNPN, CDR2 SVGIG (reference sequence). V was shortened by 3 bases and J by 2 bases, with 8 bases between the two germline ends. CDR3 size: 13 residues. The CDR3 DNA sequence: TGTGCCTGGAGGGGAGAGCGCAATCAGCCCCAGCATTTT. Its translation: CAWRGERNQPQHF. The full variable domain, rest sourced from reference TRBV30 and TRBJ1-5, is SQTIHQWPATLVQPVGSPLSLECTVEGTSNPNLYWYRQAAGRGLQLLFYSVGIGQISSEVPQNLSASRPQDRQFILSSKKLLLSDSGFYLCAWRGERNQPQHFGDGTRLSIL.

In DNA form, the CDR3 reads TGTGCCAGCAGACTCGGTAGCTCCTACAATGAGCAGTTCTTC. It specifies CASRLGSSYNEQFF. The chain is built from TRBV28 and TRBJ2-1; D remains unclear. Trimming took off 6 bases at V and 0 bases at J, with 9 bases between the two ends. The V gene's germline CDR1 is MDHEN and CDR2 SYDVKM. CDR3 size: 14 residues.

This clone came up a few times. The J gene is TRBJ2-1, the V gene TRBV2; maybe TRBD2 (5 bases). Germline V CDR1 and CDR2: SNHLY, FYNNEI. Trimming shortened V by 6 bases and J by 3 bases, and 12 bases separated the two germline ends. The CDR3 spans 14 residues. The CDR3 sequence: CASRWTGRYNEQFF. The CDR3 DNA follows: TGTGCCAGCAGATGGACTGGCCGCTACAATGAGCAGTTCTTC.

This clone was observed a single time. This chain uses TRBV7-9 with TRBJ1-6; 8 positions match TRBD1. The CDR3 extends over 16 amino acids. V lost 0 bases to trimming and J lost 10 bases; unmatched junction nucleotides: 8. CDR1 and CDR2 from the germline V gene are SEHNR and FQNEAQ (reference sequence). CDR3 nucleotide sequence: TGTGCCAGCAGCTTAGCGTCCGGGACAGGTTCCTCACCCCTCCACTTT. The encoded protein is CASSLASGTGSSPLHF.

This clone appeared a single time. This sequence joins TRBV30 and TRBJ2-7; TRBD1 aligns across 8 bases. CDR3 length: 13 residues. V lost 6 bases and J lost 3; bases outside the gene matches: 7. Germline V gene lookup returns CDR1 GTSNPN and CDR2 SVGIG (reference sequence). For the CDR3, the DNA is TGTGCCTGTTCCCGGGACAGGTTCTACGAGCAGTACTTC. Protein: CACSRDRFYEQYF.

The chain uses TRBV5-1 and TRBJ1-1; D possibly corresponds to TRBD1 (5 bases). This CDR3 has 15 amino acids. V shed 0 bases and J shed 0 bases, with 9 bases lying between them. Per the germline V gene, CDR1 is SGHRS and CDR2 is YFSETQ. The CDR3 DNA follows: TGCGCCAGCAGCTTGGCCACAGGTATGAACACTGAAGCTTTCTTT. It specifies CASSLATGMNTEAFF.

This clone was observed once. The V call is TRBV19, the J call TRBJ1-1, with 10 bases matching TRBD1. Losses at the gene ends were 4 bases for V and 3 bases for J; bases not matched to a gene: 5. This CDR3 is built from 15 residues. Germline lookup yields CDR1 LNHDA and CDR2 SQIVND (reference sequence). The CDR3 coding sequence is TGTGCCAGTAGTAGACAGGGGGCTCCGGACACTGAAGCTTTCTTT. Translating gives CASSRQGAPDTEAFF.

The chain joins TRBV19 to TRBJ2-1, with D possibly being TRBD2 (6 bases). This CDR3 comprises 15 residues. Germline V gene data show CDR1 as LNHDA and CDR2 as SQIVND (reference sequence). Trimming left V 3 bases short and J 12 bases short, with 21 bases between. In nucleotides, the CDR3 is TGTGCCAGTAGTATGGGGGGTCCTGCCGGGCGGCGGCAGTTCTTC. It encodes CASSMGGPAGRRQFF. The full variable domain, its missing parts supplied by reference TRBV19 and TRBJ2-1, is DGGITQSPKYLFRKEGQNVTLSCEQNLNHDAMYWYRQDPGQGLRLIYYSQIVNDFQKGDIAEGYSVSREKKESFPLTVTSAQKNPTAFYLCASSMGGPAGRRQFFGPGTRLTVL.

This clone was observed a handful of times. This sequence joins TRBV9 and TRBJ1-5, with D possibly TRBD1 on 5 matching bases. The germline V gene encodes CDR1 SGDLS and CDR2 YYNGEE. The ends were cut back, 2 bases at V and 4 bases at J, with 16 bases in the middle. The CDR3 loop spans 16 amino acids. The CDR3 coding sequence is TGTGCCAGCAGCGTCTTAGGAGGGGACCAAAATCAGCCCCAGCATTTT. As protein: CASSVLGGDQNQPQHF.

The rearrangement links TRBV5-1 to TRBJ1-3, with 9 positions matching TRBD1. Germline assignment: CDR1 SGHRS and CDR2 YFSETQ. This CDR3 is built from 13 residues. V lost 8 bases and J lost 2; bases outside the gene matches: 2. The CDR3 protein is CASRQGAGNTIYF. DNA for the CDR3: TGCGCCAGTCGACAGGGGGCTGGAAACACCATATATTTT.

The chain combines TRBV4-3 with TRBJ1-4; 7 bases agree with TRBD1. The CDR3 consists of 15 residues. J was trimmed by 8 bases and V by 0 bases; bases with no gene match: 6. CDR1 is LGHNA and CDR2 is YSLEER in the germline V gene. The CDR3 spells CASSQDRQGGEKLFF. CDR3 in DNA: TGCGCCAGCAGCCAAGATCGACAGGGTGGGGAAAAACTGTTTTTT.

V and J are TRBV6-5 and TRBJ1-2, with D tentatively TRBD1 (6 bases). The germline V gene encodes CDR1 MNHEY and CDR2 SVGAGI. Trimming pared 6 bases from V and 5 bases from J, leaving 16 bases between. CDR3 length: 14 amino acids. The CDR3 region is CASRRTWGPYGYTF. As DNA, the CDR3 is TGTGCCAGCAGGCGGACTTGGGGGCCATATGGCTACACCTTC.

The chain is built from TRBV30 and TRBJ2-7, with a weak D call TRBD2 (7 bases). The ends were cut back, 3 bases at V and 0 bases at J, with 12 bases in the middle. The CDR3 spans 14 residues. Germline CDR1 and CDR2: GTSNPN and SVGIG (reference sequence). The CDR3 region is CAWRAGDNSYEQYF. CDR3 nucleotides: TGTGCCTGGAGGGCGGGGGACAACTCCTACGAGCAGTACTTC.

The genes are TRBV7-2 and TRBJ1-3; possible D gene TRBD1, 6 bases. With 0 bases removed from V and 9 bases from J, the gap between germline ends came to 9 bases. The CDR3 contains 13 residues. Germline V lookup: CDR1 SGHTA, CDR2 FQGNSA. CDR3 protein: CASSLAQGSTIYF. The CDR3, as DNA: TGTGCCAGCAGCTTAGCGCAGGGGAGCACCATATATTTT.